This T cell receptor (beta chain) originates from a study of CD8+ T cells in alopecia areata (dated by TCRdb to 2017 to 2018). Regarding the complete study: To study T cell clonal expansion in alopecia areata, the researchers applied high-throughput TCRbeta sequencing to both the C3H/HeJ mouse model and human patients. Human TCRbeta sequencing covered scalp tissue and sorted CD4+ and CD8+ peripheral blood T cells from patchy and totalis/universalis alopecia areata patients and healthy controls. Scalp clonality was compared among normal scalp (n=4), patchy alopecia areata scalp (n=8), and alopecia totalis/universalis scalp (n=8). RNA was obtained with the PAXgene miRNA kit for fixed scalp, the miRNeasy kit for PBMCs, and the RNeasy kit for mouse skin. Amplification of TCRbeta CDR3 regions was done by immunoSEQ multiplex PCR using 35 Vbeta forward primers and 13 Jbeta reverse primers.

PBMCs were isolated by density centrifugation and stained for CD3, CD4 and CD8, after which CD4+ and CD8+ T cells were sorted on a FACSAria. Scalp biopsies and blood samples were obtained from unaffected controls. V and J are truncated by 8 bases and 7 bases respectively, leaving an intervening sequence of 12 bases. For CDR1 and CDR2, the germline V gene lists SNHLY and FYNNEI. The CDR3 starts with the cysteine, ends with the phenylalanine, and has 11 residues. Of the read, only the CDR3 DNA is kept; its 33 bases are in frame from base 1. To note about this clone: Its antigen is still unknown. No base quality values were provided; no much bigger clone lies one nucleotide off.

The method behind the library was the immunoSEQ multiplex PCR assay. RNA was extracted from all samples and reverse transcribed into cDNA, which served as template for TCR sequencing. SuperScript III was used for first-strand cDNA synthesis, primed with a 2:1 mix of oligo-dT and random hexamers. Amplification bias was assessed with a synthetic immune receptor repertoire, and residual bias was removed computationally. Per the authors' processing: Raw reads were preprocessed for error removal, and CDR3 was defined according to IMGT conventions as running from the conserved cysteine to phenylalanine. To get clonality, Shannon entropy was normalized by log2 of the number of productive unique TCRs and the result was subtracted from 1. Whether scalp clones were CD4 or CD8 was inferred by matching scalp TCRbeta sequences against CD4 and CD8 repertoires sorted from blood. The clones in this table, taken by TCRdb from immuneACCESS, are in-frame only. Not every clone is retained; where verified, under half of the shortfall comes from an unresolved V gene, and the cause of the rest is unknown. For V, J and clone size, that table is used; D and trimming come from the DNA. The sample yields roughly 200,000 clones; roughly 50% were counted once. The top ten hold around 5.1% of the sample.

Overall study outcomes, separate from this receptor: Shared TCR sequences between patients were less evident than in mice, which may be partly attributable to HLA diversity in the patient population. Scalp TCR repertoire analysis is complicated because resident alphabeta T cells in normal human skin are also sequenced, whereas mouse skin is dominated by gammadelta T cells. Compared with normal scalp, lesional scalp, particularly in alopecia totalis/universalis, had higher clonality and more expanded CD8+ clones, which suggests antigenic drive.

The receptor was derived from a human donor in good health. The sample comprised CD8+ T cells sorted from blood. The V gene is TRBV2 and the J gene is TRBJ2-7, with the D segment identity uncertain. The DNA reads as follows: TGTGCCAGCGTTACCCCCGGGGAGCAGTACTTC. This codes for CASVTPGEQYF.